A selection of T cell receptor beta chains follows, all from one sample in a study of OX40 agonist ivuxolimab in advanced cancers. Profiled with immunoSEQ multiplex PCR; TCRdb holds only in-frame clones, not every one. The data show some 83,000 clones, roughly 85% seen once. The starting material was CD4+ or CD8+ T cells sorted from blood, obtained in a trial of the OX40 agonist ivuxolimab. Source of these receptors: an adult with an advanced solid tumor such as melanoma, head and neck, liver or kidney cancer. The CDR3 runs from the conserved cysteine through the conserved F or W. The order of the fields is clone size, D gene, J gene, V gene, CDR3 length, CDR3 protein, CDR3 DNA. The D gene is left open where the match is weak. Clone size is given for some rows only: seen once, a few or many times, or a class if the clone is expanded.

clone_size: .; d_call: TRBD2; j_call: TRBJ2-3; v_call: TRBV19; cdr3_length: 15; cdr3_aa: CASSKSGVSTDTQYF; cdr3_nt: TGTGCCAGTAGTAAGAGCGGGGTTAGCACAGATACGCAGTATTTT
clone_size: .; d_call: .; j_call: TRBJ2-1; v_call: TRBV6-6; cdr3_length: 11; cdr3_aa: CASILNNEQFF; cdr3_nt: TGTGCCAGCATCCTGAACAATGAGCAGTTCTTC
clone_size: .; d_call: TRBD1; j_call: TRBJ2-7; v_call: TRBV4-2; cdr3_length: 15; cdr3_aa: CASSQVTGGLDEQYF; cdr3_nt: TGTGCCAGCAGCCAAGTGACAGGGGGCCTAGACGAGCAGTACTTC
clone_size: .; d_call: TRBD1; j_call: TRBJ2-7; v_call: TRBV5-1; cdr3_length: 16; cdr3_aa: CASSWGQEARSYEQYF; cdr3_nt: TGCGCCAGCAGTTGGGGACAGGAGGCCCGCTCCTACGAGCAGTACTTC
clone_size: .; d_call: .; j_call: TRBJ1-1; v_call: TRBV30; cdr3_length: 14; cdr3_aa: CAWSIGAESTEAFF; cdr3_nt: TGTGCCTGGAGTATCGGTGCGGAGAGCACTGAAGCTTTCTTT
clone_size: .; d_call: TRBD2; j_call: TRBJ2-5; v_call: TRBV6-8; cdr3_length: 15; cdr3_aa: CASVLVAGKQETQYF; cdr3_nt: TGTGCCTCCGTACTAGTAGCGGGGAAACAAGAGACCCAGTACTTC
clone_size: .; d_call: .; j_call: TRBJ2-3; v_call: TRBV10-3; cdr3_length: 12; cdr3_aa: CAISPNTDTQYF; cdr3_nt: TGTGCCATCAGTCCTAACACAGATACGCAGTATTTT
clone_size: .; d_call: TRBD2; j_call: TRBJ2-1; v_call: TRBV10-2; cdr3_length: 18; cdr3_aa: CASSETKLAGGPGNEQFF; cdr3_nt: TGCGCCAGCAGTGAGACAAAGTTGGCGGGAGGGCCAGGAAATGAGCAGTTCTTC
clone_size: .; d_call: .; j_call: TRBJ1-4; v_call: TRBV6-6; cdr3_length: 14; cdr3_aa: CASSTARRGEKLFF; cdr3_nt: TGTGCCAGCAGTACGGCCAGAAGGGGTGAAAAACTGTTTTTT
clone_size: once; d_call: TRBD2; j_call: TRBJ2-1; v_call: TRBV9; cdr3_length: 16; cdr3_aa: CASSPPTSQIYNEQFF; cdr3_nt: TGTGCCAGCAGCCCCCCGACTAGCCAGATTTACAATGAGCAGTTCTTC
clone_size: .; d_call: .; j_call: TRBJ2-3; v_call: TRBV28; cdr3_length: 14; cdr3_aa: CASIRGGVPDTQYF; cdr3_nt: TGTGCCAGTATAAGGGGGGGTGTCCCAGATACGCAGTATTTT
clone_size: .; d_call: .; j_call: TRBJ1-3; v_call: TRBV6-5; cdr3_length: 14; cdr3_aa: CASSRSKAGNTIYF; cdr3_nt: TGTGCCAGCAGCAGGTCTAAGGCTGGAAACACCATATATTTT
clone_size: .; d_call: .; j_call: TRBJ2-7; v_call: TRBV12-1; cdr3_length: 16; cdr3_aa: CASSEKQGRERDEQYF; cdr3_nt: TGTGCCAGCAGCGAAAAACAGGGTAGGGAACGCGATGAGCAGTACTTC
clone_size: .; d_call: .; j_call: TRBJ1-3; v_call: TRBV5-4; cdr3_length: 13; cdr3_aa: CASSPRGEDTIYF; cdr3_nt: TGTGCCAGCAGCCCGAGGGGCGAAGACACCATATATTTT
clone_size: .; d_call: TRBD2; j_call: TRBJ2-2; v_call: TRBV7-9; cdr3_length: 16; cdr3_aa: CASSVLAGANTGELFF; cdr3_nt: TGTGCCAGCAGCGTACTAGCGGGAGCGAACACCGGGGAGCTGTTTTTT
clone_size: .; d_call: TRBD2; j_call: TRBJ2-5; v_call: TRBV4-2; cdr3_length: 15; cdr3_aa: CASGRKAGGQETQYF; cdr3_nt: TGTGCCAGCGGGAGAAAGGCGGGGGGCCAAGAGACCCAGTACTTC